These 22 T cell receptor beta chains came from one sample sequenced in a study of blood T cell repertoires in COVID-19. Profiling relied on immunoSEQ multiplex PCR, and the TCRdb table lists in-frame clones only, not all of them. Of 250,000 or so clones in the sample, roughly 87% were seen once. Sequencing used peripheral blood. Receptors were obtained from a woman aged 30 to 39 with acute or convalescent COVID-19.

The chain has TRBV11-3 and TRBJ2-7, with 13 bases identical to TRBD2. The ends lost 3 bases at V and 4 bases at J; junction bases unmatched: 6. From germline, CDR1 is SGHNT and CDR2 YENEEA. This CDR3 has 16 amino acids. The CDR3 nucleotides are TGTGCCAGCAGCTTGACAGGGACTAGCGGGATGTACGAGCAGTACTTC. The encoded protein is CASSLTGTSGMYEQYF.

V and J are TRBV10-2 and TRBJ1-3, with D possibly matching TRBD1 (6 bases). Trimming removed 5 bases from V and 4 bases from J, with 9 bases in between. This CDR3 has 13 residues. CDR1 and CDR2 from the germline V gene are WSHSY and SAAADI. The CDR3 sequence: CASSIDRGNTIYF. The CDR3 region has the DNA TGCGCCAGCAGTATTGACAGGGGAAACACCATATATTTT.

This sequence joins TRBV28 and TRBJ2-7, with TRBD1 identical over 12 bases. The ends lost 6 bases at V and 2 bases at J; junction bases unmatched: 23. CDR3 size: 21 residues. Per germline, CDR1 MDHEN and CDR2 SYDVKM. In nucleotides, the CDR3 is TGTGCCAGCAGCGAGAGGCCAGGGACAGGGGGCTGGGGGGATACCGCCTACGAGCAGTACTTC. It yields the protein CASSERPGTGGWGDTAYEQYF.

The chain has TRBV11-2 and TRBJ1-1; the match to TRBD1 covers 8 bases. Germline V gene data show CDR1 as SGHAT and CDR2 as FQNNGV. V trimming: 4 bases; J trimming: 1 base; junction bases outside the gene matches: 2. The CDR3 consists of 14 residues. CDR3 bases: TGTGCCAGCAGCTGGGGACAGGCGAACACTGAAGCTTTCTTT. It yields the protein CASSWGQANTEAFF.

The CDR3 DNA sequence: TGTGCCAGCAGTTCAGGGGTAGTCAGCAATCAGCCCCAGCATTTT. Residues: CASSSGVVSNQPQHF. This chain connects TRBV2 to TRBJ1-5; weak D call: TRBD1 (6 bases). This CDR3 region has 15 residues. V was clipped by 5 bases and J by 1 base, with 12 bases between them. Germline V gene sequence: CDR1 SNHLY, CDR2 FYNNEI.

This rearrangement joins TRBV5-1 to TRBJ2-7; possible D gene TRBD1, 5 bases. V was clipped by 2 bases and J by 1 base, with 7 bases between them. The CDR3 is 13 amino acids. Germline CDR1 reads SGHRS; CDR2 reads YFSETQ. The CDR3 region is CASSLQASYEQYF. The CDR3 nucleotides are TGCGCCAGCAGCTTACAGGCTTCCTACGAGCAGTACTTC.

This clone appeared once. This chain connects TRBV6-5 to TRBJ2-1, with 7 bases aligning to TRBD1. The V segment lost 7 bases and the J segment 9 bases; nucleotides outside the gene matches: 15. The germline V gene encodes CDR1 MNHEY and CDR2 SVGAGI. The CDR3 is 15 amino acids. The CDR3 DNA reads as TGTGCCAGCATGGAGGACAGGAGATGGCATGGTGAGCAGTTCTTC. As protein: CASMEDRRWHGEQFF.

This chain uses TRBV5-4 with TRBJ1-1; no clear D. In germline, CDR1 is SGHNT, CDR2 YYREEE (reference sequence). This CDR3 is built from 13 residues. V was clipped by 7 bases and J by 0 bases, with 10 bases between them. The CDR3 loop is CASGGRLNTEAFF. The CDR3 coding sequence is TGTGCCAGCGGAGGCAGGTTGAACACTGAAGCTTTCTTT.

The chain's CDR3 is CASSPASDTQYF. In nucleotides, the CDR3 is TGTGCCAGCAGCCCAGCGTCAGATACGCAGTATTTT. The rearrangement joins TRBV12-3 or TRBV12-4 to TRBJ2-3; D gene unclear. Between the trimmed V and J ends, which lost 6 bases and 4 bases, there was a span of 8 bases. The CDR3 runs 12 residues.

This clone was observed once. V and J are TRBV3-1 (or the pseudogene TRBV3-2) and TRBJ2-3, with 9 bases that match TRBD2. J was trimmed by 3 bases and V by 7 bases; bases with no gene match: 14. The V gene's germline CDR1 is LGHDT and CDR2 YNNKEL (reference sequence). There are 17 residues in the CDR3. This CDR3 is CASTPRALSGRTDTQYF. CDR3 DNA sequence: TGTGCCAGCACCCCCCGGGCTTTGAGCGGGAGGACAGATACGCAGTATTTT.

Regarding this clone: At one of its ends the junction is not consistent with the germline gene, which may arise from a read error. This sequence joins TRBV19 and TRBJ2-7; D uncertain. CDR3 size: 13 residues. Germline assignment: CDR1 LNHDA and CDR2 SQIVND (reference sequence). Here the CDR3 reads CATSPTVVYEQYF. The CDR3 bases are TGTGCCACTAGTCCAACCGTAGTCTACGAGCAGTACTTC.

The chain has TRBV30 and TRBJ1-6, with a weak D call TRBD1 (5 bases). V lost 6 bases and J lost 8, with 14 bases in between. The germline V gene has CDR1 GTSNPN and CDR2 SVGIG (reference sequence). CDR3 length: 13 amino acids. CDR3 sequence reads: CACPGLGDSPLHF. DNA of the CDR3: TGTGCCTGTCCGGGACTGGGGGATTCACCCCTCCACTTT. The complete variable domain, with remaining parts taken from reference TRBV30 and TRBJ1-6, reads SQTIHQWPATLVQPVGSPLSLECTVEGTSNPNLYWYRQAAGRGLQLLFYSVGIGQISSEVPQNLSASRPQDRQFILSSKKLLLSDSGFYLCACPGLGDSPLHFGNGTRLTVT.

In this sample, this clone turned up once. The junction departs from the called germline gene at one end, perhaps through a read error. This chain links TRBV6-6 with TRBJ2-5, with D perhaps matching TRBD2 (5 bases). This CDR3 contains 13 residues. CDR1 is MNHNY and CDR2 is SVGAGI in the germline V gene (reference sequence). CDR3 nucleotide sequence: TGTGCCAGCAGTCAGGAGTCGTGGGAGATCCAGTACTTC. Protein product: CASSQESWEIQYF.

The chain joins TRBV6-5 to TRBJ1-1; D may be TRBD1 (6 bases). Trimming left V 4 bases short and J 9 bases short, with 21 bases between. Germline V lookup: CDR1 MNHEY, CDR2 SVGAGI. The CDR3 contains 15 residues. The CDR3 sequence is CASSSTFTGSWKAFF. CDR3 bases: TGTGCCAGCAGTTCCACTTTCACAGGGAGTTGGAAAGCTTTCTTT.

The chain recombines TRBV5-4 with TRBJ2-3; D not resolved. Germline CDR1 is SGHNT and CDR2 is YYREEE (reference sequence). V lost 0 bases and J lost 0, with 5 bases in between. The CDR3 extends over 14 amino acids. CDR3 bases: TGTGCCAGCAGCTTGGCCCCTAGCACAGATACGCAGTATTTT. Its translation is CASSLAPSTDTQYF.

This clone was seen only once. The CDR3 loop is CASSYAPTGGNSPLHF. The CDR3 DNA is TGTGCCAGCAGTTACGCACCGACAGGGGGTAATTCACCCCTCCACTTT. V usage is TRBV6-6 and J usage is TRBJ1-6; TRBD1 matches at 9 bases. With 2 bases clipped from V and 6 bases from J, the junction kept 5 bases outside the gene matches. This CDR3 is built from 16 residues. Germline V gives CDR1 MNHNY, CDR2 SVGAGI (reference sequence).

This clone was counted a single time. The chain is built from TRBV21-1 and TRBJ2-1; the tabulated D call, TRBD1, remains unverified against the DNA. TRBV21-1 is given as a pseudogene. The CDR3 runs to 16 residues. DNA of the CDR3: TGTGCCAGCAGCAACTACAGGCCCCTACCGTTCAATCAGCAGTTCTTC. Translation: CASSNYRPLPFNQQFF.

The rearrangement joins TRBV30 to TRBJ2-5; 7 bases map to TRBD1. The V segment lost 5 bases and the J segment 4 bases; nucleotides outside the gene matches: 7. Germline CDR1 is GTSNPN and CDR2 is SVGIG (reference sequence). The CDR3 is 13 amino acids. The CDR3 DNA follows: TGTGCCTGGGTGCAGGGGGTAGGAGAGACCCAGTACTTC. It is translated as CAWVQGVGETQYF. Looking up the rest from reference TRBV30 and TRBJ2-5 gives the full variable domain: SQTIHQWPATLVQPVGSPLSLECTVEGTSNPNLYWYRQAAGRGLQLLFYSVGIGQISSEVPQNLSASRPQDRQFILSSKKLLLSDSGFYLCAWVQGVGETQYFGPGTRLLVL.

This rearrangement joins TRBV11-2 to TRBJ2-1, with D hard to call. This CDR3 contains 11 residues. CDR1 and CDR2 (germline): SGHAT, FQNNGV. Trimming pared 2 bases from V and 8 bases from J, leaving 4 bases between. DNA for the CDR3: TGTGCCAGCAGCTTAACTTATGAGCAGTTCTTC. Translated: CASSLTYEQFF.

J is TRBJ2-7 and V is TRBV27; TRBD1 aligns across 8 bases. V gave up 6 bases and J gave up 2 bases; unmatched junction bases: 9. CDR1 is MNHEY, CDR2 SMNVEV, per germline (reference sequence). The CDR3 consists of 15 residues. The CDR3 here is CASSQDRGIPYEQYF. In nucleotides, the CDR3 is TGTGCCAGCAGCCAAGACAGGGGAATCCCCTACGAGCAGTACTTC.

This chain connects TRBV9 to TRBJ1-2; 8 nucleotides match TRBD1. With 0 bases clipped from V and 4 bases from J, the junction kept 17 bases outside the gene matches. CDR3 size: 19 residues. CDR1 SGDLS and CDR2 YYNGEE come from the germline V gene. CDR3 protein: CASSVATRGNRGSPYGYTF. CDR3 DNA: TGTGCCAGCAGCGTAGCTACGAGGGGGAACAGGGGGTCCCCCTATGGCTACACCTTC. Using reference TRBV9 and TRBJ1-2 for the parts outside the CDR3, the full variable domain is DSGVTQTPKHLITATGQRVTLRCSPRSGDLSVYWYQQSLDQGLQFLIQYYNGEERAKGNILERFSAQQFPDLHSELNLSSLELGDSALYFCASSVATRGNRGSPYGYTFGSGTRLTVV.

The chain links TRBV5-1 to TRBJ2-6; D remains ambiguous. The CDR3 runs to 14 residues. The V gene lost 2 bases and the J gene lost 2 bases, with 5 bases spanning the gap. The germline CDR1 and CDR2 sequences are SGHRS and YFSETQ. The CDR3 sequence: CASSLTAGANVLTF. CDR3 bases: TGCGCCAGCAGCTTAACGGCTGGGGCCAACGTCCTGACTTTC.